This record looks at one TCR beta chain sequence and its context. The antigen is unknown. The sorted-subset replicate PCRs were given roughly 190 ng DNA, which is about 30,000 T cell genomes. Some clones are missing from TCRdb's copy, which holds only in-frame ones; the method was immunoSEQ multiplex PCR. The sample records some 2,500,000 clones, over 85% being singletons. This entry comes from a study of shared clonotypes between healthy human individuals. Notes on the study in general: Estimated richness was generally greater in naive than memory subsets. Clonotype sharing levels among donors were expected to vary with sequencing depth.

CD4+ cells were split into CD45RA+ naive and CD45RA-negative memory subsets. Germline lookup yields CDR1 MNHEY and CDR2 SVGAGI. The CDR3 covers 13 residues. V was cut by 4 bases and J by 6 bases, with 11 bases left in between. What was sequenced was naive CD4+ T cells from PBMCs. Subset reported: CD45RA+ positively selected. The chain combines TRBV6-5 with TRBJ2-3, with D tentatively TRBD1 or TRBD2 (5 bases each). The source of this sequence is a man aged 18 to 30 in good health. Some clones in this sample may be carry-over from other donors' samples. The CDR3 bases are TGTGCCAGCAGTTGGCCCGAGGGGGATACGCAGTATTTT. Protein sequence: CASSWPEGDTQYF.